The rows below give T cell receptor beta chains drawn from one sample of a study of control samples from healthy donors and cancer patients. The table came from immunoSEQ multiplex PCR; TCRdb's copy has only in-frame clones and leaves some out. The table has some 49,000 clones, around 86% seen once. Input material: PBMCs. These receptors all come from a woman aged 45-65 years with lung cancer. CDR3s include the opening cysteine and the closing phenylalanine or tryptophan. The D gene is left open where the match is weak. Expanded clones are given a class, and other clones once, few, many or no size at all.

clone_size	v_call	j_call	d_call	cdr3_aa	cdr3_nt
NA	TRBV6-1	TRBJ2-7	NA	CASSEQGWFYEQYF	TGTGCCAGCAGTGAACAAGGCTGGTTCTACGAGCAGTACTTC
NA	TRBV19	TRBJ2-1	NA	CASQGTPSSYNEQFF	TGTGCCAGCCAGGGGACACCTAGCTCCTACAATGAGCAGTTCTTC
once	TRBV18	TRBJ1-6	NA	CASSLGGVRSPLHF	TGTGCCAGCTCACTCGGCGGGGTAAGATCACCCCTCCACTTT
NA	TRBV7-2	TRBJ1-2	NA	CASSLVLGGQYGYTF	TGTGCCAGCAGCTTAGTGTTAGGGGGGCAATATGGCTACACCTTC
NA	TRBV19	TRBJ1-2	NA	CASSPGEYSGGYTF	TGTGCCAGTTCACCTGGGGAGTACTCGGGGGGCTACACCTTC
NA	TRBV5-1	TRBJ2-7	TRBD2	CASSLELADAYEQYF	TGCGCCAGCAGCTTGGAACTAGCGGACGCCTACGAGCAGTACTTC
NA	TRBV29-1	TRBJ1-2	NA	CSVGQEIYGYTF	TGCAGCGTTGGGCAGGAAATCTATGGCTACACCTTC
NA	TRBV19	TRBJ1-3	NA	CASSMGGGTGNTIYF	TGTGCCAGTAGTATGGGAGGAGGGACTGGAAACACCATATATTTT
NA	TRBV12-1	TRBJ2-3	NA	CASSLQGVSTDTQYF	TGTGCCAGCAGTTTACAGGGAGTTAGCACAGATACGCAGTATTTT
NA	TRBV19	TRBJ1-6	NA	CASTQTDSNNSPLHF	TGTGCCAGTACCCAGACAGATTCAAATAATTCACCCCTCCACTTT
NA	TRBV19	TRBJ1-2	NA	CASSRSRGQGRGGYTF	TGTGCCAGTAGTCGGTCTCGAGGTCAGGGTCGGGGCGGCTACACCTTC
NA	TRBV6-2/TRBV6-3	TRBJ1-3	NA	CASSYSGNGNTIYF	TGTGCCAGCAGTTACTCGGGAAATGGAAACACCATATATTTT
NA	TRBV5-4	TRBJ2-3	TRBD1	CASSLATGVLDTQYF	TGTGCCAGCAGCTTGGCGACAGGGGTTTTAGATACGCAGTATTTT
NA	TRBV24-1	TRBJ2-1	NA	CATQTSGSEQFF	TGTGCCACCCAAACCAGCGGGTCTGAGCAGTTCTTC
once	TRBV7-9	TRBJ2-2	NA	CASTPLTGELFF	TGTGCCAGCACTCCACTCACCGGGGAGCTGTTTTTT
NA	TRBV6-2/TRBV6-3	TRBJ1-2	NA	CASSPQGMGNYGYTF	TGTGCCAGCAGTCCACAGGGAATGGGGAACTATGGCTACACCTTC
NA	TRBV29-1	TRBJ1-2	NA	CSVPQGHYGYTF	TGCAGCGTTCCCCAGGGGCACTATGGCTACACCTTC
once	TRBV24-1	TRBJ2-3	TRBD1	CATSDFPGQGARTDTQYF	TGTGCCACCAGTGATTTCCCGGGACAGGGGGCGCGAACAGATACGCAGTATTTT
NA	TRBV11-2	TRBJ1-1	NA	CASSLAGTEAFF	TGTGCCAGCAGCTTAGCCGGCACTGAAGCTTTCTTT
NA	TRBV6-5	TRBJ1-4	TRBD1	CASRRTGGDEKLFF	TGTGCCAGCAGACGGACAGGGGGGGACGAAAAACTGTTTTTT
few	TRBV4-2	TRBJ1-2	TRBD1	CASSQEGTGEGYTF	TGTGCCAGCAGCCAAGAAGGGACAGGGGAGGGCTACACCTTC
NA	TRBV10-3	TRBJ1-1	TRBD1	CAISDPDRGRTEAFF	TGTGCCATCAGTGATCCGGACAGGGGGAGGACTGAAGCTTTCTTT
NA	TRBV2	TRBJ1-5	TRBD1	CASSALDRAQPQHF	TGTGCCAGCAGTGCCCTGGACAGGGCTCAGCCCCAGCATTTT
NA	TRBV19	TRBJ1-2	NA	CASSIWTDYGYTF	TGTGCCAGTAGTATCTGGACGGACTATGGCTACACCTTC
NA	TRBV6-2/TRBV6-3	TRBJ2-5	TRBD2	CASSYRFGGGEETQYF	TGTGCCAGCAGTTATAGGTTCGGCGGGGGGGAAGAGACCCAGTACTTC
NA	TRBV5-6	TRBJ1-5	NA	CASSLRSWAGNQPQHF	TGTGCCAGCAGCTTACGGTCATGGGCTGGCAATCAGCCCCAGCATTTT
NA	TRBV7-2	TRBJ1-1	NA	CASSLATDTEAFF	TGTGCCAGCAGCTTAGCAACGGACACTGAAGCTTTCTTT
NA	TRBV2	TRBJ2-7	NA	CASLRSANNLDVQYF	TGTGCCTCGCTGCGGAGTGCCAATAACCTCGATGTGCAGTACTTC
NA	TRBV2	TRBJ1-1	NA	CASRDKAGAEAFF	TGTGCCAGCAGGGATAAGGCAGGGGCTGAAGCTTTCTTT
once	TRBV7-2	TRBJ1-4	TRBD1	CASSPSGQGSNEKLFF	TGTGCCAGCAGCCCTTCCGGACAGGGCTCTAATGAAAAACTGTTTTTT
NA	TRBV20-1	TRBJ1-1	NA	CSAQDTEAFF	TGCAGTGCCCAGGACACTGAAGCTTTCTTT
NA	TRBV6-5	TRBJ1-5	TRBD1	CASRDREYQPQHF	TGTGCCAGCAGAGACAGGGAGTATCAGCCCCAGCATTTT
NA	TRBV19	TRBJ2-7	NA	CASSSRTLSYEQYF	TGTGCCAGTAGTTCTAGGACACTCTCCTACGAGCAGTACTTC
NA	TRBV14	TRBJ2-1	NA	CASSQERGARNEQFF	TGTGCCAGCAGCCAAGAAAGGGGGGCGCGAAATGAGCAGTTCTTC
NA	TRBV30	TRBJ1-2	NA	CAWSVRGVRYGYTF	TGTGCCTGGAGTGTCCGGGGGGTGCGCTATGGCTACACCTTC
NA	TRBV19	TRBJ2-7	NA	CASSINGGGYEQYF	TGTGCCAGTAGTATAAACGGAGGGGGCTACGAGCAGTACTTC
NA	TRBV27	TRBJ1-5	NA	CASSPSGVRQPQHF	TGTGCCAGCAGTCCAAGCGGGGTTCGGCAGCCCCAGCATTTT
NA	TRBV6-2/TRBV6-3	TRBJ1-1	NA	CASSLTGEAFF	TGTGCCAGCAGCCTTACAGGGGAAGCTTTCTTT
NA	TRBV11-2	TRBJ1-3	NA	CASSLAGNTIYF	TGTGCCAGCAGCTTAGCTGGAAACACCATATATTTT
NA	TRBV4-3	TRBJ2-2	TRBD1	CASSQHLRPRTGSSGELFF	TGCGCCAGCAGCCAACACCTTAGACCTAGGACAGGGAGCTCCGGGGAGCTGTTTTTT
few	TRBV5-6	TRBJ1-2	NA	CASSLLRAPANYGYTF	TGTGCCAGCAGCTTGCTCCGGGCTCCAGCTAACTATGGCTACACCTTC
NA	TRBV25-1	TRBJ2-7	NA	CASSKAEERRTYEQYF	TGTGCCAGCAGTAAGGCGGAGGAACGGAGGACCTACGAGCAGTACTTC
NA	TRBV30	TRBJ2-1	NA	CAWTGPYNEQFF	TGTGCCTGGACAGGGCCCTACAATGAGCAGTTCTTC